These 16 T cell receptor beta chains were all obtained from the same sample, sequenced in a study of spatial heterogeneity in lung cancer. Study-wide results and limits: Within tumors, counts of expanded alpha and beta TCRs tracked tumor mutation counts.

MiXCR was run by TCRdb on the 5' RACE reads, yielding one entry per CDR3 protein. The table includes approximately 5,400 distinct CDR3 sequences, approximately 8.4% detected once. Described time point: sample taken at primary tumor resection. These receptors have no identified antigens. This material consisted of lung tumor tissue, taken at surgery. The receptor set was obtained from a female donor with early-stage non-small cell lung cancer.

This clonotype is medium-sized within its sample. V is TRBV29-1 and J is TRBJ2-1; 9 bases fit TRBD1. Germline loops: CDR1 SQVTM, CDR2 ANQGSEA. This CDR3 is built from 13 residues. The junction had 11 bases not matched to a gene; V was cut back by 7 bases and J by 10 bases. CDR3 region: CSAGGQGVEEQFF. CDR3 DNA sequence: TGCAGCGCTGGGGGACAGGGCGTCGAGGAGCAGTTCTTC.

This clonotype was recorded at least ten times. The CDR3 loop reads CASGQAGGNQPQHF. In nucleotides, the CDR3 is TGTGCCAGTGGACAGGCGGGTGGCAATCAGCCCCAGCATTTT. This sequence joins TRBV25-1 and TRBJ1-5; 7 bases are a match to TRBD1. Looked up from germline, CDR1 is MGHDK and CDR2 is SYGVNS. This CDR3 comprises 14 residues. V was pared by 9 bases and J by 2 bases, with 7 bases of the junction left unmatched.

This clonotype was seen ten or more times. The chain links TRBV11-2 to TRBJ2-5; perhaps TRBD2 as D (6 bases). Between the trimmed V and J ends, which lost 3 bases and 5 bases, there was a span of 10 bases. CDR1 and CDR2 from the germline V gene are SGHAT and FQNNGV. The CDR3 runs 13 residues. CDR3 DNA sequence: TGTGCCAGCAGCTTGCCGGGGAGGGAGACCCAGTACTTC. Its protein is CASSLPGRETQYF.

This clonotype was counted at least ten times. The V gene is TRBV12-3 or TRBV12-4, the J gene TRBJ1-5, with 7 bases matching TRBD1. Trimming removed 6 bases from V and 2 bases from J; junction bases left unmatched: 4. The CDR3 runs to 14 residues. CDR3 nucleotides: TGTGCCAGCAGCGGACAGGTCGGCAATCAGCCCCAGCATTTT. Encoded protein: CASSGQVGNQPQHF.

There are many counts of this clonotype. The chain's CDR3 is CASSPTSGGTGELFF. In DNA, the CDR3 is TGTGCCAGCAGCCCGACTAGCGGGGGGACCGGGGAGCTGTTTTTT. V gene TRBV7-2 combines with J gene TRBJ2-2; TRBD2 agrees at 13 bases. V dropped 5 bases and J dropped 5; count of bases not matched to a gene: 2. CDR3 length: 15 residues. Germline values: CDR1 SGHTA, CDR2 FQGNSA.

This clonotype appeared many times. The chain links TRBV9 to TRBJ2-5; possible D gene TRBD2, 6 bases. The V gene's germline CDR1 is SGDLS and CDR2 YYNGEE. The CDR3 loop spans 16 amino acids. The V end lost 0 bases, the J end lost 2 bases, and 14 bases lay between the germline ends. The CDR3 is CASSVGGGAYQETQYF. The CDR3 DNA sequence: TGTGCCAGCAGCGTAGGCGGAGGGGCCTATCAAGAGACCCAGTACTTC.

This clonotype was detected only a few times. The chain couples TRBV11-3 to TRBJ2-2; possible D gene TRBD1, 6 bases. The ends were cut back, 3 bases at V and 5 bases at J, with 10 bases in the middle. CDR1 and CDR2 from the germline V gene are SGHNT and YENEEA. The CDR3 loop spans 14 amino acids. The CDR3 region is CASSLQGQTGELFF. Written as DNA, the CDR3 is TGTGCCAGCAGCTTGCAGGGGCAAACCGGGGAGCTGTTTTTT.

By its share, this clonotype is medium-sized. The chain is built from TRBV28 and TRBJ2-5; D assignment may be TRBD1 or TRBD2 (5 bases each). The CDR3 runs to 15 residues. The ends were cut back, 6 bases at V and 2 bases at J, with 16 bases in the middle. Per germline, CDR1 MDHEN and CDR2 SYDVKM. CDR3 nucleotide sequence: TGTGCCAGCAGGCCACTCGGGACCAGACAAGAGACCCAGTACTTC. Its translation is CASRPLGTRQETQYF.

By share, this clonotype ranks as medium-sized. This chain uses TRBV5-4 with TRBJ2-1, with 8 bases matching TRBD1. From germline, CDR1 is SGHNT and CDR2 YYREEE (reference sequence). After removal of 5 bases from V and 2 bases from J, the junction contained 6 bases not matched to a gene. This CDR3 contains 15 residues. Written as DNA, the CDR3 is TGTGCCAGCAGTCCCCAGGGGGCGGCCTACAATGAGCAGTTCTTC. This gives the protein CASSPQGAAYNEQFF.

This clonotype was seen at least ten times. The chain links TRBV10-3 to TRBJ2-3; D is perhaps TRBD1 or TRBD2 (5 bases each). The CDR3 extends over 13 amino acids. Germline V gives CDR1 ENHRY, CDR2 SYGVKD. The V gene lost 7 bases and the J gene lost 2 bases, with 10 bases spanning the gap. The CDR3 loop is CAINQGATDTQYF. Here the CDR3 DNA reads TGTGCCATCAATCAGGGAGCCACAGATACGCAGTATTTT.

This clonotype was picked up many times. The chain combines TRBV7-3 with TRBJ1-1; a possible D gene is TRBD1 (6 bases). The V end was cut by 1 base, the J end by 0 bases, with 9 bases between. The CDR3 sequence is 15 residues long. Germline loops: CDR1 SGHTA, CDR2 FQGTGA. In DNA, the CDR3 is TGTGCCAGCAGCTTAATGGGGGGGCTGAACACTGAAGCTTTCTTT. The encoded protein is CASSLMGGLNTEAFF.

This clonotype ranks as medium-sized. V and J are TRBV10-3 and TRBJ1-2; the D gene is possibly TRBD1 (5 bases). CDR1 and CDR2 (germline): ENHRY, SYGVKD. V was cut by 1 base and J by 4 bases, with 10 bases left in between. The CDR3 runs to 14 residues. The CDR3 is CAISELGASYGYTF. In DNA form, the CDR3 reads TGTGCCATCAGTGAGTTAGGGGCCAGCTATGGCTACACCTTC.

In this sample, this clonotype turned up many times. This chain connects TRBV2 to TRBJ2-5, with 7 positions matching TRBD2. Germline assignment: CDR1 SNHLY and CDR2 FYNNEI. V dropped 10 bases and J dropped 5; count of bases not matched to a gene: 16. The CDR3 length is 15 residues. The CDR3 bases are TGTGCCACCCTTACTTGGGGGGGGATTGGGGAGACCCAGTACTTC. It encodes CATLTWGGIGETQYF.

This clonotype was counted ten times or more. V usage is TRBV19 and J usage is TRBJ1-5; D is ambiguous. Germline CDR1 and CDR2: LNHDA and SQIVND (reference sequence). The CDR3 loop spans 14 amino acids. V was trimmed by 8 bases and J by 6 bases, leaving 17 bases between them. CDR3 protein: CASALKVGGQPQHF. CDR3 DNA: TGTGCCAGTGCCCTGAAGGTGGGCGGTCAGCCCCAGCATTTT.

Many counts were recorded for this clonotype. The V gene is TRBV7-3, the J gene TRBJ1-1; D ambiguous. The CDR3 has 15 amino acids. The V gene's germline CDR1 is SGHTA and CDR2 FQGTGA. V was clipped by 4 bases and J by 3 bases, with 15 bases between them. Here the CDR3 DNA reads TGTGCCAGCAGCTCGACGGCCCGAAGGGACACTGAAGCTTTCTTT. It yields the protein CASSSTARRDTEAFF.

In this sample, this clonotype turned up many times. The chain has TRBV29-1 and TRBJ2-5, with D perhaps matching TRBD1 or TRBD2 (7 bases each). V lost 7 bases, J lost 4 bases, and 22 bases lay in between. Germline-derived CDR1 and CDR2 are SQVTM and ANQGSEA. This CDR3 comprises 15 residues. The CDR3 DNA reads TGCAGCGCTGGGAGGGGGCGCACGGTAGGAGAGACCCAGTACTTC. Encoded protein: CSAGRGRTVGETQYF.